Below, 8 T cell receptor beta chains from the same sample are listed, as sequenced in a study of T cells after yellow fever vaccination. One entry per CDR3 protein results from TCRdb running MiXCR on the 5' RACE reads. Here the sample spans hundreds of thousands of distinct CDR3 sequences, 9% to 15% being singletons. The starting material was PBMCs, obtained on the day of the yellow fever booster vaccination. The receptors come from a man aged 30-40 years who received the YFV17D yellow fever vaccine.

The J gene is TRBJ2-2, the V gene TRBV2; 7 positions match TRBD1. The CDR3 contains 14 residues. Per germline, CDR1 SNHLY and CDR2 FYNNEI. With 6 bases clipped from V and 5 bases from J, the junction kept 6 bases outside the gene matches. The CDR3 nucleotides are TGTGCCAGCAGAAGGCAGGGGGAGACCGGGGAGCTGTTTTTT. Amino acids: CASRRQGETGELFF.

This clonotype was detected only a few times. V and J are TRBV3-1 and TRBJ2-7, with 14 bases aligning to TRBD2. V was clipped by 1 base and J by 5 bases; unmatched bases: 7. Looked up from germline, CDR1 is LGHDT and CDR2 is YNNKEL (reference sequence). The CDR3 is made up of 17 amino acids. The CDR3 reads CASSQVWGTSGSNEQYF. CDR3 DNA sequence: TGTGCCAGCAGCCAAGTTTGGGGGACTAGCGGGAGCAACGAGCAGTACTTC.

This clonotype showed up just a few times. The conserved closing phenylalanine or tryptophan is absent in this CDR3, likely reflecting a read error. The DNA is left out, because the CDR3 cannot be placed on it with certainty; the CDR3 is given as TCRdb lists it. CDR3 region: CASKCGGSLI. The genes are TRBV7-9 and TRBJ2-1; the table's TRBD2 call for D was not verified on the DNA. The CDR3 is made up of 10 amino acids, end residues included. Germline V lookup: CDR1 SEHNR, CDR2 FQNEAQ (reference sequence).

This clonotype rates as medium-sized. The V call is TRBV6-5, the J call TRBJ2-2; 9 nucleotides agree with TRBD1. V dropped 7 bases and J dropped 3; count of bases not matched to a gene: 3. CDR1 and CDR2 from the germline V gene are MNHEY and SVGAGI. There are 14 residues in the CDR3. CDR3 sequence reads: CASTWDRDTGELFF. CDR3 sequence (DNA): TGTGCCAGCACCTGGGACAGGGACACCGGGGAGCTGTTTTTT.

There are a few counts of this clonotype. The V and J genes are TRBV20-1 and TRBJ2-3, with D possibly TRBD2 on 6 matching bases. There are 12 residues in the CDR3. Germline V CDR1 and CDR2: DFQATT, SNEGSKA (reference sequence). CDR3 sequence reads: CIASSTRGTQYF. The DNA for the CDR3 is TGCATCGCTTCTTCGACGCGGGGTACGCAGTATTTT.

In this sample, this clonotype turned up many times. The chain employs TRBV27 and TRBJ2-7, with 8 bases fitting TRBD1. This CDR3 contains 19 residues. The J segment lost 9 bases and the V segment lost 4 bases, leaving 26 bases of the junction unmatched. From germline, CDR1 is MNHEY and CDR2 SMNVEV (reference sequence). The CDR3 here is CASSSLAGQADNRRVGQYF. CDR3 sequence (DNA): TGTGCCAGCAGTTCTTTGGCGGGACAGGCGGACAACCGGAGGGTCGGGCAGTACTTC.

The CDR3 is CASSESWGYEQYF. The CDR3 nucleotides read TGCGCCAGCAGTGAGTCTTGGGGTTACGAGCAGTACTTC. This sequence joins TRBV10-2 and TRBJ2-7, with unresolved D. This CDR3 spans 13 amino acids. Germline values: CDR1 WSHSY, CDR2 SAAADI. V was trimmed by 0 bases and J by 4 bases, leaving 7 bases between them.

This clonotype was recorded a few times. The rearrangement joins TRBV6-1 to TRBJ2-5, with D possibly TRBD1 on 5 matching bases. From germline, CDR1 is MNHNS and CDR2 SASEGT. V was trimmed by 7 bases and J by 0 bases, leaving 15 bases between them. The CDR3 is 15 amino acids. The CDR3 here is CASTPYPGHQETQYF. As DNA, the CDR3 is TGTGCCAGCACCCCCTACCCAGGGCACCAAGAGACCCAGTACTTC.